The 21 T cell receptor beta chains in this list originate from one sample, sequenced in a study of blood T cell repertoires in COVID-19 (dated by TCRdb to the early 2020s). Library prep was done by the immunoSEQ multiplex PCR assay. What TCRdb holds here is the immuneACCESS table cut down to in-frame rearrangements. Part of the clones is not present; checked against another copy, under half of the missing clones reflect an unresolved V gene, and the others are unexplained. The table for this sample lists tens of thousands of clones; about 80% of them were counted only once. 14% of the sample is held by the ten biggest clonotypes. Sequencing was done on a sample of peripheral blood. Receptors were obtained from a man aged 45-65 years with active or convalescent COVID-19.

The CDR3 bases are TGTGCCAGCAGGGCAGGGGACACTGAAGCTTTCTTT. Protein: CASRAGDTEAFF. The J gene is TRBJ1-1, the V gene TRBV6-5; D perhaps matches TRBD1 (6 bases). This CDR3 is built from 12 residues. CDR1 is MNHEY, CDR2 SVGAGI, per germline. The V end lost 6 bases, the J end lost 3 bases, and 8 bases lay between the germline ends.

The chain carries TRBV3-1 (or the pseudogene TRBV3-2) and TRBJ1-1; 9 bases fit TRBD1. This CDR3 is built from 15 residues. V shed 4 bases and J 3 bases; nucleotides not matched to a gene: 6. Germline CDR1 LGHDT, CDR2 YNNKEL (reference sequence). CDR3 bases: TGTGCCAGCAGCCCCTATGGGGACAGGGACACTGAAGCTTTCTTT. This sequence encodes CASSPYGDRDTEAFF.

The genes are TRBV5-4 and TRBJ2-1; D remains ambiguous. The germline CDR1 and CDR2 sequences are SGHNT and YYREEE (reference sequence). The CDR3 totals 15 residues. Between the trimmed V and J ends, which lost 1 base and 0 bases, there was a span of 8 bases. CDR3: CASSLPHSSYNEQFF. The DNA for the CDR3 is TGTGCCAGCAGCTTGCCACACAGCTCCTACAATGAGCAGTTCTTC.

V and J are TRBV25-1 and TRBJ1-3; TRBD1 is a possible D gene (5 bases). CDR3 length equals 14 residues. With 1 base removed from V and 4 bases from J, the gap between germline ends came to 8 bases. The germline gives CDR1 MGHDK, CDR2 SYGVNS. The CDR3 DNA is TGTGCCAGCAGTGAATCAGGGAGGGGAAACACCATATATTTT. This gives the protein CASSESGRGNTIYF.

V and J are TRBV5-1 and TRBJ2-7; tentatively, D is TRBD1 (6 bases). V shed 3 bases and J shed 4 bases, with 14 bases lying between them. In germline, CDR1 is SGHRS, CDR2 YFSETQ. This CDR3 spans 14 amino acids. The CDR3 spells CASSWDGGGYEQYF. In nucleotides, the CDR3 is TGCGCCAGCAGCTGGGATGGGGGCGGGTACGAGCAGTACTTC. Together with reference TRBV5-1 and TRBJ2-7, the CDR3 gives the full variable domain: KAGVTQTPRYLIKTRGQQVTLSCSPISGHRSVSWYQQTPGQGLQFLFEYFSETQRNKGNFPGRFSGRQFSNSRSEMNVSTLELGDSALYLCASSWDGGGYEQYFGPGTRLTVT.

The V call is TRBV19, the J call TRBJ2-7; the match to TRBD2 covers 8 bases. Trimming removed 9 bases from V and 0 bases from J; junction bases left unmatched: 7. The CDR3 is made up of 14 amino acids. Germline-derived CDR1 and CDR2 are LNHDA and SQIVND (reference sequence). Written as DNA, the CDR3 is TGTGCCAGCCGCCTACTAGCGGACTCCTACGAGCAGTACTTC. Residues: CASRLLADSYEQYF. Filled out from reference TRBV19 and TRBJ2-7, the complete variable domain reads DGGITQSPKYLFRKEGQNVTLSCEQNLNHDAMYWYRQDPGQGLRLIYYSQIVNDFQKGDIAEGYSVSREKKESFPLTVTSAQKNPTAFYLCASRLLADSYEQYFGPGTRLTVT.

This rearrangement joins TRBV5-8 to TRBJ2-5, with 8 bases identical to TRBD2. CDR1 and CDR2 from the germline V gene are SGHTS and YDEGEE. With 1 base clipped from V and 6 bases from J, the junction kept 8 bases outside the gene matches. The CDR3 totals 15 residues. CDR3 sequence reads: CASSLYTGGQQTQYF. The CDR3 DNA reads as TGTGCCAGCAGCTTGTATACGGGGGGGCAGCAGACCCAGTACTTC.

The gene calls are TRBV4-2 and TRBJ2-1; TRBD1 agrees at 10 bases. The germline gives CDR1 LGHNA, CDR2 YNFKEQ. CDR3 size: 18 residues. V lost 4 bases, J lost 5 bases, and 14 bases stayed unmatched. CDR3 in amino acids: CASSLEPWTGGQDNEQFF. The CDR3 nucleotides are TGTGCCAGCAGCCTGGAGCCGTGGACAGGGGGGCAGGACAATGAGCAGTTCTTC.

The DNA of the CDR3 is TGTGCCAGCAGTTCGGGGACAGGGGGCACCTATGGCTACACCTTC. This translates into CASSSGTGGTYGYTF. This chain links TRBV27 with TRBJ1-2; 12 nucleotides agree with TRBD1. With V trimmed by 4 bases and J by 4 bases, 4 bases remained unmatched. The germline gives CDR1 MNHEY, CDR2 SMNVEV (reference sequence). CDR3 length: 15 residues.

The chain carries TRBV29-1 and TRBJ1-2; 9 positions agree with TRBD1. The germline V gene has CDR1 SQVTM and CDR2 ANQGSEA. The CDR3 extends over 13 amino acids. Trimming took 6 bases from V and 5 from J; bases not matched to a gene: 7. The chain's CDR3 is CSVRDRETYGYTF. The CDR3 region has the DNA TGCAGCGTACGGGACAGGGAAACATATGGCTACACCTTC.

The rearrangement links TRBV11-3 to TRBJ1-2, with 12 bases fitting TRBD1. Trimming took 1 base from V and 8 from J; bases not matched to a gene: 11. The V gene's germline CDR1 is SGHNT and CDR2 YENEEA. The CDR3 extends over 17 amino acids. The CDR3 nucleotides read TGTGCCAGCAGCTTAGGGGGGACAGGGGGCGCGGTGAGAGGCTACACCTTC. It encodes CASSLGGTGGAVRGYTF.

V is TRBV3-1 (or the pseudogene TRBV3-2) and J is TRBJ2-7; perhaps TRBD2 as D (5 bases). The length of the CDR3 is 16 residues. Per the germline V gene, CDR1 is LGHDT and CDR2 is YNNKEL (reference sequence). V was cut by 1 base and J by 0 bases, with 13 bases left in between. As DNA, the CDR3 is TGTGCCAGCAGCCAAGCTGCGAGCGGTAGCTCCTACGAGCAGTACTTC. Translated: CASSQAASGSSYEQYF.

This chain links TRBV10-3 with TRBJ2-3; 9 nucleotides match TRBD1. Unmatched junction bases numbered 2, after V lost 7 bases and J lost 3 bases. The CDR3 is made up of 13 amino acids. The germline V gene has CDR1 ENHRY and CDR2 SYGVKD. CDR3 sequence: CAINGQGTDTQYF. For the CDR3, the DNA is TGTGCCATCAATGGACAGGGGACAGATACGCAGTATTTT.

The table lists this clone with a count of one. The chain couples TRBV6-5 to TRBJ1-2; D not resolved. Germline CDR1 is MNHEY and CDR2 is SVGAGI. The CDR3 covers 12 residues. V shed 6 bases and J shed 5 bases, with 10 bases lying between them. CDR3 coding DNA: TGTGCCAGCAGCCTGGGCCTATATGGCTACACCTTC. Translation gives CASSLGLYGYTF.

The CDR3 nucleotides read TGCAGCGCACAACAGGGGGCGAGGTACGGCTACACCTTC. Translation: CSAQQGARYGYTF. This rearrangement joins TRBV29-1 to TRBJ1-2; 9 bases line up with TRBD1. The CDR3 is made up of 13 amino acids. V lost 7 bases, J lost 8 bases, and 11 bases stayed unmatched. Germline V CDR1 and CDR2: SQVTM, ANQGSEA.

The rearrangement uses TRBV12-3 or TRBV12-4 and TRBJ1-2, with D uncertain. This CDR3 has 12 amino acids. The V end was cut by 2 bases, the J end by 8 bases, with 9 bases between. The CDR3 loop reads CASSLPPGGYTF. The CDR3 region has the DNA TGTGCCAGCAGTTTACCTCCCGGGGGCTACACCTTC.

V and J are TRBV6-1 and TRBJ2-5; 9 bases are shared with TRBD2. CDR1 MNHNS and CDR2 SASEGT come from the germline V gene. The V gene end was trimmed by 3 bases and the J gene end by 5 bases; junction bases not matched to a gene: 7. The CDR3 is made up of 15 amino acids. In DNA form, the CDR3 reads TGTGCCAGCAGTGATAAGCGGGGGGTCCGGGAGACCCAGTACTTC. Translation: CASSDKRGVRETQYF.

This chain uses TRBV5-1 with TRBJ1-5; 7 nucleotides align to TRBD1. CDR3 length equals 16 residues. Germline CDR1 is SGHRS and CDR2 is YFSETQ. J lost 4 bases, V lost 0 bases, and 7 bases had no gene match. The CDR3 spells CASSLGGQSDNQPQHF. The CDR3 coding sequence is TGCGCCAGCAGCTTGGGGGGACAGAGTGATAATCAGCCCCAGCATTTT.

V usage is TRBV9 and J usage is TRBJ1-2; D gene unclear. Trimming shortened V by 0 bases and J by 2 bases, and 11 bases separated the two germline ends. Germline lookup yields CDR1 SGDLS and CDR2 YYNGEE. This CDR3 is 15 amino acids long. The CDR3 sequence is CASSVEPDSNYGYTF. The CDR3 DNA reads TGTGCCAGCAGCGTAGAGCCAGACTCGAACTATGGCTACACCTTC.

This rearrangement joins TRBV19 to TRBJ1-2; 8 nucleotides line up with TRBD1. Germline CDR1 reads LNHDA; CDR2 reads SQIVND (reference sequence). The CDR3 is made up of 14 amino acids. Trimming removed 6 bases from V and 2 bases from J; junction bases left unmatched: 5. CDR3 region: CASSIRTGNYGYTF. The CDR3 region has the DNA TGTGCCAGTAGCATACGGACAGGGAACTATGGCTACACCTTC.

The chain employs TRBV25-1 and TRBJ1-2; 7 nucleotides align to TRBD1. With 5 bases clipped from V and 7 bases from J, the junction kept 7 bases outside the gene matches. The CDR3 length is 13 residues. CDR1 is MGHDK and CDR2 is SYGVNS in the germline V gene. DNA for the CDR3: TGTGCCAGCAGTTCGACAGGGAAGGGTGGCTACACCTTC. Amino acid sequence: CASSSTGKGGYTF.